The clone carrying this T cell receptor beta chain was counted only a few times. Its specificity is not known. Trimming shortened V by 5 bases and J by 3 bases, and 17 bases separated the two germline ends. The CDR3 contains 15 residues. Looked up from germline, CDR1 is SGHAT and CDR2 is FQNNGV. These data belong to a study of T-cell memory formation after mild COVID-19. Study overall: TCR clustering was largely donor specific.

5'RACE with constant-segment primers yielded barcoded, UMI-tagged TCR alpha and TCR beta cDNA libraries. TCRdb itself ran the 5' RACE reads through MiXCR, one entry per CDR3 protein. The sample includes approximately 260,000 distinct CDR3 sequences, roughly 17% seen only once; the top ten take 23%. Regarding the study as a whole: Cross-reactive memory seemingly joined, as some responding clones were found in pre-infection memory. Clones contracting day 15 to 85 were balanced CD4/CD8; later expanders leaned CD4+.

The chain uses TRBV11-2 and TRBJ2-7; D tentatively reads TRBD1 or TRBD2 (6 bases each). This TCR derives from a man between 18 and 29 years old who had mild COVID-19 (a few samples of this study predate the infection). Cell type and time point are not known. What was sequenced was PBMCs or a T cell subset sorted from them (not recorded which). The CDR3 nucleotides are TGTGCCAGCAGCGTGGGGGGCACCCCCCTCTACGAGCAGTACTTC. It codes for CASSVGGTPLYEQYF.